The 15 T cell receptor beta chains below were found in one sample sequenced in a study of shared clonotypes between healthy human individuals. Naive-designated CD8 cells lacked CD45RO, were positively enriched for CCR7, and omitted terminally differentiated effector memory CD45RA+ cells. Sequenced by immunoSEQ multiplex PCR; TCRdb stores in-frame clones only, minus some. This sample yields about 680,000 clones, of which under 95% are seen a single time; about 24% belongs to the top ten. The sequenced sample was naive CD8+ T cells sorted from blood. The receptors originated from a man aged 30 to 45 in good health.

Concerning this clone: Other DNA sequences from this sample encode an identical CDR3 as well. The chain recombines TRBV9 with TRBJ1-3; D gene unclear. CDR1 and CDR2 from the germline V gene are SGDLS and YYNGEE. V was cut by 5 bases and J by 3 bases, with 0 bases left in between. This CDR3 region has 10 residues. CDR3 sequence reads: CASSGNTIYF. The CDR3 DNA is TGTGCCAGCAGTGGAAACACCATATATTTT.

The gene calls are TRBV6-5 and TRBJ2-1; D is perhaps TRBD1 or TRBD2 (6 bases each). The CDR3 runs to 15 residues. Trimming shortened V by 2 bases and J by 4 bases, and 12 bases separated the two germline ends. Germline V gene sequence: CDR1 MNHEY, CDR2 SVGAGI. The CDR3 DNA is TGTGCCAGCAGTTACACGGGGGCGAGTTACAATGAGCAGTTCTTC. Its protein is CASSYTGASYNEQFF.

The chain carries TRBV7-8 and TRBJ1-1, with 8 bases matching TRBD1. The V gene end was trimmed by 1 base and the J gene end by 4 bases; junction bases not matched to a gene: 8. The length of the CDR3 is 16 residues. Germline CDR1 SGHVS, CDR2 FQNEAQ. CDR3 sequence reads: CASSLDAGGLITEAFF. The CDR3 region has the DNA TGTGCCAGCAGCTTAGACGCAGGGGGCCTCATCACTGAAGCTTTCTTT.

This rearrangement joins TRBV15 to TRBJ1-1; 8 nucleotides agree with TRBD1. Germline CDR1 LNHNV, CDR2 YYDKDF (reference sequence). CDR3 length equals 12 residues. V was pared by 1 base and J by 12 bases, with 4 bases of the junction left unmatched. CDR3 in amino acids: CATSRGDRMTFF. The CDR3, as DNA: TGTGCCACCAGCAGAGGGGACAGGATGACTTTCTTT. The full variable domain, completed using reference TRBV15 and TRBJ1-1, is DAMVIQNPRYQVTQFGKPVTLSCSQTLNHNVMYWYQQKSSQAPKLLFHYYDKDFNNEADTPDNFQSRRPNTSFCFLDIRSPGLGDTAMYLCATSRGDRMTFFGQGTRLTVV.

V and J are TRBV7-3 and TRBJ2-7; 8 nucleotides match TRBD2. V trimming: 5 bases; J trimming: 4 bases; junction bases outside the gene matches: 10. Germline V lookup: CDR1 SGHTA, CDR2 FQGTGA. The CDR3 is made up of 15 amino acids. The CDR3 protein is CASSLTGGPMYEQYF. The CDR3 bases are TGTGCCAGCAGCCTGACGGGAGGGCCTATGTACGAGCAGTACTTC. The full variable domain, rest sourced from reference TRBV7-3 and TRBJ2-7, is GAGVSQTPSNKVTEKGKYVELRCDPISGHTALYWYRQSLGQGPEFLIYFQGTGAADDSGLPNDRFFAVRPEGSVSTLKIQRTERGDSAVYLCASSLTGGPMYEQYFGPGTRLTVT.

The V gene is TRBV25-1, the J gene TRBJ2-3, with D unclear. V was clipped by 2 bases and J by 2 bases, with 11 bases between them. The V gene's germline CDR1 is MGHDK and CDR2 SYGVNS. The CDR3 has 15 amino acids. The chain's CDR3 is CASSEGLANTDTQYF. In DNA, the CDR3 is TGTGCCAGCAGTGAAGGCCTGGCGAACACAGATACGCAGTATTTT.

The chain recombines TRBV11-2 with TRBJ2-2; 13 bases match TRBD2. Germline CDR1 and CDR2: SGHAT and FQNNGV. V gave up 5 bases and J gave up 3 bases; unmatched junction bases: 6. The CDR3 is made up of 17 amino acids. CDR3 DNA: TGTGCCAGCAGCCCGAGAGGACTAGCGGGAGACACCGGGGAGCTGTTTTTT. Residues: CASSPRGLAGDTGELFF.

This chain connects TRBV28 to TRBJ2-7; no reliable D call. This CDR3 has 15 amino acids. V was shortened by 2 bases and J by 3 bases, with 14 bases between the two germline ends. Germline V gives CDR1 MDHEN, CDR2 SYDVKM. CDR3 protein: CASSLKAGNLYEQYF. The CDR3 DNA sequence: TGTGCCAGCAGTTTAAAGGCAGGAAACCTCTACGAGCAGTACTTC.

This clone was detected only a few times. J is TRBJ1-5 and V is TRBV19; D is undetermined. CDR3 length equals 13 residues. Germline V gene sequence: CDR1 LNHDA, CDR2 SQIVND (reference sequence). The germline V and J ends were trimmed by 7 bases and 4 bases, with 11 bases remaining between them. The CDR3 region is CASNQHTNQPQHF. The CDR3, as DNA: TGTGCCAGTAACCAACACACAAATCAGCCCCAGCATTTT.

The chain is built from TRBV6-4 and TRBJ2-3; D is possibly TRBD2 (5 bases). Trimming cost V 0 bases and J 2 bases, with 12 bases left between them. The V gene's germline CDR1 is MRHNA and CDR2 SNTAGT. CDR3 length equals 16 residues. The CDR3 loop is CASSDSPSRITDTQYF. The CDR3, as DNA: TGTGCCAGCAGTGACTCTCCTAGCCGCATCACAGATACGCAGTATTTT.

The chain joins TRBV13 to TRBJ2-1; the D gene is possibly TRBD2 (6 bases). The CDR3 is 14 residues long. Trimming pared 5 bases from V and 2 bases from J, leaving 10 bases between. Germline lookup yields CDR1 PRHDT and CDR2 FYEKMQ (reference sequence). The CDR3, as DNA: TGTGCCAGCAGCAAGGGACTTACCTACAATGAGCAGTTCTTC. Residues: CASSKGLTYNEQFF.

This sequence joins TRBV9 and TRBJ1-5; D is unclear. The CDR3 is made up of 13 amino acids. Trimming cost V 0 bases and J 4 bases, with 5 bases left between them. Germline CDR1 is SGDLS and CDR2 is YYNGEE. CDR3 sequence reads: CASSVGLNQPQHF. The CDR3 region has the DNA TGTGCCAGCAGCGTAGGGTTAAATCAGCCCCAGCATTTT. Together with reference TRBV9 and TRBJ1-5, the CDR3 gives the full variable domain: DSGVTQTPKHLITATGQRVTLRCSPRSGDLSVYWYQQSLDQGLQFLIQYYNGEERAKGNILERFSAQQFPDLHSELNLSSLELGDSALYFCASSVGLNQPQHFGDGTRLSIL.

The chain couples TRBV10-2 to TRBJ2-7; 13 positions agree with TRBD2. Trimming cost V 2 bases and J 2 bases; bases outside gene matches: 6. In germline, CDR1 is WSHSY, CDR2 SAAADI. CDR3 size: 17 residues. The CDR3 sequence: CASSEVLAGGHPYEQYF. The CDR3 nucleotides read TGCGCCAGCAGTGAGGTACTAGCGGGAGGGCACCCCTACGAGCAGTACTTC.

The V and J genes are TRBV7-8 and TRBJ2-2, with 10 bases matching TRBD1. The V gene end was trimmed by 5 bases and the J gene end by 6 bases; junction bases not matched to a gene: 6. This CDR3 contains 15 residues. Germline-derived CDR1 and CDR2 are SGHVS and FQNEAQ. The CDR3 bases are TGTGCCAGCAGCCCTGGGACAGGGGCGTCCGGGGAGCTGTTTTTT. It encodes CASSPGTGASGELFF.

CDR3 coding DNA: TGTGCCAGTAGTATAGTTGGGGGAGCAGAGACCCAGTACTTC. Translation gives CASSIVGGAETQYF. The rearrangement links TRBV19 to TRBJ2-5; D could derive from TRBD1 or TRBD2 (5 bases each). CDR3 length: 14 residues. Germline values: CDR1 LNHDA, CDR2 SQIVND (reference sequence). Trimming removed 1 base at V and 4 bases at J, with 10 bases between.